What follows describes a single TCR beta chain. Trimming took 2 bases from V and 4 from J; bases not matched to a gene: 1. The CDR3 covers 13 residues. Germline CDR1 and CDR2: MNHNY and SVGAGI (reference sequence). This sample is drawn from a study of cytomegalovirus exposure and HLA in healthy donors. Method: immunoSEQ multiplex PCR; TCRdb's copy keeps in-frame clones and lacks some. Found here are around 300,000 clones, 65% to 90% of them singletons; the top ten hold about 1%. The receptor comes from a woman aged 18-29 years in good health and CMV-seronegative. This rearrangement joins TRBV6-6 to TRBJ2-5; 7 positions agree with TRBD2. Sequencing was done on a sample of PBMCs. CDR3 sequence: CASSYTGGETQYF. CDR3 nucleotide sequence: TGTGCCAGCAGTTACACGGGGGGAGAGACCCAGTACTTC.